This is a list of T cell receptor beta chains from one sample in a study of T cell responses to AZD1222 COVID-19 vaccine. Profiling relied on immunoSEQ multiplex PCR, and the TCRdb table lists in-frame clones only, not all of them. Here the sample spans around 150,000 clones, approximately 90% being singletons. This specimen was peripheral blood, taken on day 0 of MenACWY control vaccination. Source of these receptors: an adult in good health. Each CDR3 is given with its conserved first and last residue. Each record gives: D gene, clone size, J gene, V gene, CDR3 DNA, CDR3 protein. A D gene is named only where the DNA matches it firmly. Some rows mark clone size as missing; the rest say once, few, many or name a class of expanded clone.

d_gene: .; abundance: .; j_gene: TRBJ1-3; v_gene: TRBV6-5; CDR3nt: TGTGCCAGCAGTTACTTCACAGGGACTGGAAACACCATATATTTT; CDR3aa: CASSYFTGTGNTIYF
d_gene: .; abundance: .; j_gene: TRBJ1-1; v_gene: TRBV12-2; CDR3nt: TGTGCAAGTCGTTCCGACTTCCACCAGGAACCGAGGACTGAAGCTTTCTTT; CDR3aa: CASRSDFHQEPRTEAFF
d_gene: TRBD1; abundance: .; j_gene: TRBJ2-7; v_gene: TRBV2; CDR3nt: TGTGCCAGCAGTGAGGGACAGGGCGTCTACGAGCAGTACTTC; CDR3aa: CASSEGQGVYEQYF
d_gene: .; abundance: .; j_gene: TRBJ2-7; v_gene: TRBV7-6; CDR3nt: TGTGCCAGCAGCTTAGGAGATATAACATCGTACGAGCAGTACTTC; CDR3aa: CASSLGDITSYEQYF
d_gene: TRBD1; abundance: once; j_gene: TRBJ2-3; v_gene: TRBV20-1; CDR3nt: TGCAGTGCTGGACAGGAGGATACGCAGTATTTT; CDR3aa: CSAGQEDTQYF
d_gene: .; abundance: .; j_gene: TRBJ2-7; v_gene: TRBV5-4; CDR3nt: TGTGCCAGCAGCTTGAGTGGTTCGGGGGTACGCTCCTACGAGCAGTACTTC; CDR3aa: CASSLSGSGVRSYEQYF
d_gene: .; abundance: .; j_gene: TRBJ1-3; v_gene: TRBV5-6; CDR3nt: TGTGCCAGCAGCTTGTTTGGACTGTTGACTTCTGGAAACACCATATATTTT; CDR3aa: CASSLFGLLTSGNTIYF
d_gene: .; abundance: .; j_gene: TRBJ1-6; v_gene: TRBV30; CDR3nt: TGTGCCTGGAATTTTGGTTATAATTCACCCCTCCACTTT; CDR3aa: CAWNFGYNSPLHF
d_gene: .; abundance: .; j_gene: TRBJ1-5; v_gene: TRBV5-3; CDR3nt: TGTGCCAGAAGCTTGCCGCTACGACAGTTTAATCAGCCCCAGCATTTT; CDR3aa: CARSLPLRQFNQPQHF
d_gene: .; abundance: .; j_gene: TRBJ1-2; v_gene: TRBV5-4; CDR3nt: TGTGCCAGCAGCTTGCCAGGGATAGGGTATGGCTACACCTTC; CDR3aa: CASSLPGIGYGYTF
d_gene: TRBD2; abundance: .; j_gene: TRBJ2-5; v_gene: TRBV6-2/TRBV6-3; CDR3nt: TGTGCCAGCAGTCCCGGACTAGCGGGAGGTTTTGAGACCCAGTACTTC; CDR3aa: CASSPGLAGGFETQYF
d_gene: .; abundance: once; j_gene: TRBJ2-5; v_gene: TRBV15; CDR3nt: TGTGCCACCAGCTCGGCATTAACAGGGTTGCTCCAAGAGACCCAGTACTTC; CDR3aa: CATSSALTGLLQETQYF
d_gene: TRBD1; abundance: .; j_gene: TRBJ2-1; v_gene: TRBV19; CDR3nt: TGTGCCAGTAGTTTTGACAGGGCGCGCTCCTACAATGAGCAGTTCTTC; CDR3aa: CASSFDRARSYNEQFF
d_gene: .; abundance: .; j_gene: TRBJ1-1; v_gene: TRBV4-2; CDR3nt: TGTGCCAGCAGCCAAGACCCGACAGTGTACACTGAAGCTTTCTTT; CDR3aa: CASSQDPTVYTEAFF
d_gene: .; abundance: .; j_gene: TRBJ1-1; v_gene: TRBV3-1/TRBV3-2; CDR3nt: TGTGCCAGCAGCCAAAGGAGGAACACTGAAGCTTTCTTT; CDR3aa: CASSQRRNTEAFF
d_gene: TRBD1; abundance: .; j_gene: TRBJ1-2; v_gene: TRBV7-8; CDR3nt: TGTGCCAGCAGCCCCCGACAGGGGACCGCCTATGGCTACACCTTC; CDR3aa: CASSPRQGTAYGYTF
d_gene: .; abundance: .; j_gene: TRBJ2-5; v_gene: TRBV5-6; CDR3nt: TGTGCCAGCAGCTTGGCAGGGATCGGAGAGACCCAGTACTTC; CDR3aa: CASSLAGIGETQYF
d_gene: .; abundance: .; j_gene: TRBJ2-3; v_gene: TRBV19; CDR3nt: TGTGCCAGTAGTACCCCTTCGGCGGCAAAGCCTTTCACAGATACGCAGTATTTT; CDR3aa: CASSTPSAAKPFTDTQYF
d_gene: .; abundance: .; j_gene: TRBJ1-3; v_gene: TRBV6-5; CDR3nt: TGTGCCAGCAGTTCGCCCGGACTTCGCTCTGGAAACACCATATATTTT; CDR3aa: CASSSPGLRSGNTIYF
d_gene: TRBD1; abundance: .; j_gene: TRBJ2-7; v_gene: TRBV19; CDR3nt: TGTGCCAGTAGTTTCTCGGGACAGTCCTACGAGCAGTACTTC; CDR3aa: CASSFSGQSYEQYF
d_gene: TRBD1; abundance: .; j_gene: TRBJ1-2; v_gene: TRBV5-1; CDR3nt: TGCGCCAGCAGCTCGGACAGGGGTAACTATGGCTACACCTTC; CDR3aa: CASSSDRGNYGYTF
d_gene: .; abundance: few; j_gene: TRBJ2-5; v_gene: TRBV30; CDR3nt: TGTGCCTGGAGTGGACAGGCAAACAGGGAGACCCAGTACTTC; CDR3aa: CAWSGQANRETQYF
d_gene: TRBD1; abundance: .; j_gene: TRBJ2-3; v_gene: TRBV6-5; CDR3nt: TGTGCCAGCAGTAACAGGGGACCTAGCACAGATACGCAGTATTTT; CDR3aa: CASSNRGPSTDTQYF
d_gene: .; abundance: .; j_gene: TRBJ2-5; v_gene: TRBV18; CDR3nt: TGTGCCAGCTCACTAAACCCCCAAGAGACCCAGTACTTC; CDR3aa: CASSLNPQETQYF
d_gene: .; abundance: .; j_gene: TRBJ2-7; v_gene: TRBV4-2; CDR3nt: TGTGCCAGCAGTCTCGGGCGGGGTTCCTACGAGCAGTACTTC; CDR3aa: CASSLGRGSYEQYF
d_gene: .; abundance: .; j_gene: TRBJ2-7; v_gene: TRBV6-1; CDR3nt: TGTGCCAGCAGTGAAGGGACCCAATACGAGCAGTACTTC; CDR3aa: CASSEGTQYEQYF
d_gene: .; abundance: .; j_gene: TRBJ1-2; v_gene: TRBV28; CDR3nt: TGTGCCAGTGGGGGGGAGATGGCAGCCTCTAACTATGGCTACACCTTC; CDR3aa: CASGGEMAASNYGYTF
d_gene: .; abundance: .; j_gene: TRBJ1-2; v_gene: TRBV6-1; CDR3nt: TGTGCCAGCAGTGAAAGGGGTAGCTATGGCTACACCTTC; CDR3aa: CASSERGSYGYTF
d_gene: .; abundance: .; j_gene: TRBJ1-1; v_gene: TRBV27; CDR3nt: TGTGCCAGCAGTTTCGGTGTAGGAGGGATGATGAACACTGAAGCTTTCTTT; CDR3aa: CASSFGVGGMMNTEAFF
d_gene: .; abundance: .; j_gene: TRBJ2-6; v_gene: TRBV9; CDR3nt: TGTGCCAGCAGCGAGAGGGGGTCCGGGGCCAACGTCCTGACTTTC; CDR3aa: CASSERGSGANVLTF
d_gene: TRBD1; abundance: .; j_gene: TRBJ2-7; v_gene: TRBV5-1; CDR3nt: TGCGCCAGCACCCAGGGGGTTGGCTACGAGCAGTACTTC; CDR3aa: CASTQGVGYEQYF
d_gene: .; abundance: .; j_gene: TRBJ2-7; v_gene: TRBV5-1; CDR3nt: TGCGCCAGCAGCTTCGTCCCGGGGGCCTACGAGCAGTACTTC; CDR3aa: CASSFVPGAYEQYF